The 20 T cell receptor beta chains listed next were all sequenced from one sample in a study of PD-1 blockade in classical Hodgkin lymphoma. Using immunoSEQ multiplex PCR, the repertoire was profiled, and TCRdb retains in-frame clones only, with some absent. In the table there are about 15,000 clones, just over 85% of which are singletons. Following autologous stem cell transplantation, relapse occurred in every patient, and exposure to brentuximab vedotin varied. The source material was peripheral blood mononuclear cells (PBMCs), sampled at baseline. Every receptor here comes from a human donor with classical Hodgkin lymphoma.

This clone has just a few counts. The chain has TRBV11-3 and TRBJ2-3, with D hard to call. The CDR3 runs 15 residues. CDR1 is SGHNT, CDR2 YENEEA, per germline. V was pared by 1 base and J by 0 bases, with 8 bases between. The CDR3 DNA is TGTGCCAGCAGCTTAGGACTTTGGAGCACAGATACGCAGTATTTT. Translation: CASSLGLWSTDTQYF. The variable domain in full, completed from reference TRBV11-3 and TRBJ2-3, reads EAGVVQSPRYKIIEKKQPVAFWCNPISGHNTLYWYLQNLGQGPELLIRYENEEAVDDSQLPKDRFSAERLKGVDSTLKIQPAELGDSAVYLCASSLGLWSTDTQYFGPGTRLTVL.

In DNA, the CDR3 is TGTGCCAGCAGCTCCCGGTCTCTACTGAAAAACATTCAGTACTTC. Translated, it gives CASSSRSLLKNIQYF. The chain uses TRBV5-6 and TRBJ2-4; no reliable D call. Germline V CDR1 and CDR2: SGHDT, YYEEEE. Trimming cost V 3 bases and J 4 bases, with 14 bases left between them. This CDR3 is built from 15 residues.

In its sample, this clone was seen once. The chain recombines TRBV5-6 with TRBJ2-7; 7 bases are shared with TRBD1. Per the germline V gene, CDR1 is SGHDT and CDR2 is YYEEEE. V lost 4 bases and J lost 2; bases outside the gene matches: 6. CDR3 length equals 14 residues. The CDR3 is CASSVGQVTYEQYF. The CDR3, as DNA: TGTGCCAGCAGCGTTGGACAGGTAACCTACGAGCAGTACTTC.

This chain links TRBV4-3 with TRBJ2-4, with 9 positions matching TRBD1. Looked up from germline, CDR1 is LGHNA and CDR2 is YSLEER. The CDR3 is 16 amino acids. J was trimmed by 6 bases and V by 1 base; bases with no gene match: 7. The CDR3: CASSQVAGQGVNIQYF. In DNA form, the CDR3 reads TGCGCCAGCAGCCAAGTTGCGGGACAGGGTGTAAACATTCAGTACTTC.

The gene calls are TRBV6-5 and TRBJ1-2; D is unclear. This CDR3 is built from 15 residues. V lost 0 bases, J lost 4 bases, and 12 bases lay in between. CDR1 and CDR2 from the germline V gene are MNHEY and SVGAGI. CDR3 residues: CASSYSVRSFYGYTF. CDR3 in DNA: TGTGCCAGCAGTTACTCTGTCAGGTCTTTCTATGGCTACACCTTC.

The chain couples TRBV6-5 to TRBJ1-1; 7 nucleotides line up with TRBD1. The germline gives CDR1 MNHEY, CDR2 SVGAGI. The ends lost 0 bases at V and 6 bases at J; junction bases unmatched: 7. The CDR3 is made up of 15 amino acids. DNA of the CDR3: TGTGCCAGCAGTTACTCGGGCAGGGGGACCTCTGAAGCTTTCTTT. Encoded protein: CASSYSGRGTSEAFF.

The rearrangement uses TRBV5-1 and TRBJ2-7; D gene uncertain. CDR1 is SGHRS, CDR2 YFSETQ, per germline. The CDR3 is made up of 14 amino acids. Trimming removed 0 bases from V and 0 bases from J, with 7 bases in between. CDR3 in DNA: TGCGCCAGCAGCTTGGAAGGTAGCTCCTACGAGCAGTACTTC. Protein product: CASSLEGSSYEQYF.

DNA of the CDR3: TGTGCCAGCAGCTTTACTAGCGGGAGGGCCAATGAGCAGTTCTTC. This translates into CASSFTSGRANEQFF. The rearrangement links TRBV7-2 to TRBJ2-1, with 13 bases that match TRBD2. V lost 3 bases, J lost 6 bases, and 2 bases stayed unmatched. The CDR3 totals 15 residues. Germline CDR1 is SGHTA and CDR2 is FQGNSA.

The CDR3: CAWGDTFGEAFF. For the CDR3, the DNA is TGTGCCTGGGGGGACACCTTCGGTGAAGCTTTCTTT. The V gene is TRBV30, the J gene TRBJ1-1; weak D call: TRBD1 (6 bases). Trimming shortened V by 5 bases and J by 7 bases, and 14 bases separated the two germline ends. CDR1 and CDR2 (germline): GTSNPN, SVGIG (reference sequence). The CDR3 spans 12 residues.

Notes on this clone: At one of its ends the junction is not consistent with the germline gene, which may arise from a read error. V usage is TRBV25-1 and J usage is TRBJ2-5, with 8 positions matching TRBD1. The germline V gene has CDR1 MGHDK and CDR2 SYGVNS. The CDR3 spans 13 residues. CDR3 sequence (DNA): TGTGCCAGCAGCGGACAGGGCCTAGAGCCCCAGTACTTC. Translation: CASSGQGLEPQYF.

The V call is TRBV19, the J call TRBJ1-2, with D uncertain. Germline V gene sequence: CDR1 LNHDA, CDR2 SQIVND (reference sequence). Trimming removed 3 bases from V and 5 bases from J, with 10 bases in between. This CDR3 spans 13 amino acids. The CDR3 spells CASSMGRGYGYTF. As DNA, the CDR3 is TGTGCCAGTAGTATGGGCAGAGGATATGGCTACACCTTC.

This clone was observed a few times. The gene calls are TRBV27 and TRBJ2-2, with TRBD1 as a possible D gene (5 bases). The CDR3 has 16 residues. The germline CDR1 and CDR2 sequences are MNHEY and SMNVEV (reference sequence). V lost 1 base and J 1 base, leaving 10 bases between the germline ends. The CDR3 here is CASSLLGQGNTGELFF. CDR3 nucleotide sequence: TGTGCCAGCAGTTTATTAGGTCAGGGGAACACCGGGGAGCTGTTTTTT.

The V gene is TRBV28, the J gene TRBJ1-2; 8 bases fit TRBD1. Trimming removed 3 bases from V and 0 bases from J; junction bases left unmatched: 3. CDR1 and CDR2 from the germline V gene are MDHEN and SYDVKM. This CDR3 spans 15 amino acids. CDR3 sequence: CASSLDRVANYGYTF. Here the CDR3 DNA reads TGTGCCAGCAGTTTGGACAGGGTTGCTAACTATGGCTACACCTTC.

V usage is TRBV2 and J usage is TRBJ2-3; 10 bases are a match to TRBD2. CDR3 length equals 14 residues. With V trimmed by 7 bases and J by 7 bases, 8 bases remained unmatched. Germline lookup yields CDR1 SNHLY and CDR2 FYNNEI. DNA for the CDR3: TGTGCCAGCATAGCGGGGGGCCTACCGTATACGCAGTATTTT. Translated: CASIAGGLPYTQYF. Based on the CDR3 plus reference TRBV2 and TRBJ2-3, the full variable domain is EPEVTQTPSHQVTQMGQEVILRCVPISNHLYFYWYRQILGQKVEFLVSFYNNEISEKSEIFDDQFSVERPDGSNFTLKIRSTKLEDSAMYFCASIAGGLPYTQYFGPGTRLTVL.

The genes are TRBV2 and TRBJ2-3; 9 bases fit TRBD2. Trimming at V came to 6 bases and at J to 4 bases, leaving 8 bases not matched to a gene. The V gene's germline CDR1 is SNHLY and CDR2 FYNNEI. This CDR3 contains 15 residues. CDR3 amino acids: CASSAAGGRPDTQYF. The DNA of the CDR3 is TGTGCCAGCAGCGCAGCGGGGGGTCGGCCAGATACGCAGTATTTT.

The V and J genes are TRBV6-5 and TRBJ1-1, with D maybe TRBD1 (6 bases). Germline CDR1 is MNHEY and CDR2 is SVGAGI. The ends were cut back, 2 bases at V and 6 bases at J, with 7 bases in the middle. The CDR3 is 12 amino acids. Here the CDR3 reads CASSYGQSEAFF. The CDR3 DNA is TGTGCCAGCAGTTACGGACAGTCTGAAGCTTTCTTT.

The chain couples TRBV6-6 to TRBJ1-1; weak D call: TRBD1 (5 bases). Germline V gene data show CDR1 as MNHNY and CDR2 as SVGAGI (reference sequence). The CDR3 extends over 12 amino acids. V lost 10 bases, J lost 0 bases, and 9 bases lay in between. CDR3 sequence: CAIGQLNTEAFF. The CDR3 DNA follows: TGTGCCATCGGACAATTGAACACTGAAGCTTTCTTT.

This clone appeared once. The chain combines TRBV6-4 with TRBJ2-1, with D perhaps TRBD1 (5 bases). The V end lost 5 bases, the J end lost 4 bases, and 9 bases lay between the germline ends. The CDR3 loop spans 13 amino acids. Looked up from germline, CDR1 is MRHNA and CDR2 is SNTAGT. The CDR3 DNA follows: TGTGCCAGCAGTAAGACAGAATACAATGAGCAGTTCTTC. Protein: CASSKTEYNEQFF.

The V call is TRBV7-3, the J call TRBJ2-5; D possibly corresponds to TRBD2 (5 bases). CDR1 SGHTA and CDR2 FQGTGA come from the germline V gene. The CDR3 length is 14 residues. The ends were cut back, 1 base at V and 1 base at J, with 7 bases in the middle. The DNA of the CDR3 is TGTGCCAGCAGCTTAAGAAGCGGCCAAGAGACCCAGTACTTC. The encoded protein is CASSLRSGQETQYF.

The V and J genes are TRBV7-2 and TRBJ2-1; 10 bases are a match to TRBD2. With V trimmed by 3 bases and J by 4 bases, 0 bases remained unmatched. CDR1 SGHTA and CDR2 FQGNSA come from the germline V gene. The CDR3 spans 14 residues. CDR3 amino acids: CASSLGLAYNEQFF. CDR3 nucleotide sequence: TGTGCCAGCAGCTTGGGACTAGCGTACAATGAGCAGTTCTTC.